Following are 18 T cell receptor beta chains from one sample sequenced in a study of T cell responses to AZD1222 COVID-19 vaccine. Sequencing was performed with immunoSEQ multiplex PCR; in TCRdb, only in-frame clones are kept and a portion is missing. The repertoire holds over 75,000 clones, with 80% to 90% as singletons. Sample: peripheral blood, taken on day 0 of AZD1222 vaccination. Source of these receptors: an adult in good health.

This sequence joins TRBV4-2 and TRBJ1-4; tentatively, D is TRBD1 (6 bases). V was cut by 1 base and J by 7 bases, with 10 bases left in between. The CDR3 has 14 amino acids. Germline CDR1 and CDR2: LGHNA and YNFKEQ. This chain's CDR3 is CASSQGTGSEKLFF. The DNA of the CDR3 is TGTGCCAGCAGCCAAGGAACAGGGAGTGAAAAACTGTTTTTT.

The rearrangement joins TRBV6-4 to TRBJ1-5; D not resolved. Per the germline V gene, CDR1 is MRHNA and CDR2 is SNTAGT. V was cut by 0 bases and J by 8 bases, with 14 bases left in between. The CDR3 consists of 15 residues. Here the CDR3 reads CASSDSAQRREPQHF. Here the CDR3 DNA reads TGTGCCAGCAGTGACTCCGCCCAGCGTAGGGAGCCCCAGCATTTT.

This chain uses TRBV28 with TRBJ2-5; D unclear. Germline V gives CDR1 MDHEN, CDR2 SYDVKM. The V end lost 5 bases, the J end lost 4 bases, and 5 bases lay between the germline ends. This CDR3 has 11 amino acids. The CDR3 loop is CASSPRETQYF. Here the CDR3 DNA reads TGTGCCAGCAGTCCCCGAGAGACCCAGTACTTC.

This clone appeared once. The J gene is TRBJ1-6, the V gene TRBV28; TRBD1 is a possible D gene (5 bases). Trimming took off 4 bases at V and 8 bases at J, with 12 bases between the two ends. CDR3 length: 14 amino acids. Germline lookup yields CDR1 MDHEN and CDR2 SYDVKM. As DNA, the CDR3 is TGTGCCAGCAGTTGGGGGGACGCGGATTCACCCCTCCACTTT. Its translation is CASSWGDADSPLHF.

The V gene is TRBV5-1, the J gene TRBJ1-3, with D tentatively TRBD1 (6 bases). CDR1 and CDR2 from the germline V gene are SGHRS and YFSETQ. Trimming took 4 bases from V and 4 from J, leaving 9 bases between them. The CDR3 has 13 amino acids. The CDR3 DNA reads TGCGCCAGCAGCCAGGGGTCCGGAAACACCATATATTTT. Its translation: CASSQGSGNTIYF.

The rearrangement links TRBV28 to TRBJ2-7; D not resolved. CDR3 size: 13 residues. Trimming left V 5 bases short and J 3 bases short, with 11 bases between. Looked up from germline, CDR1 is MDHEN and CDR2 is SYDVKM. The CDR3 DNA is TGTGCCAGCAGTCCCGGACGGATCTACGAGCAGTACTTC. It translates to CASSPGRIYEQYF.

The J gene is TRBJ2-7, the V gene TRBV6-2 or TRBV6-3; D is perhaps TRBD1 (6 bases). The CDR3 runs 17 residues. Trimming removed 5 bases from V and 0 bases from J, with 20 bases in between. Germline V gene sequence: CDR1 MNHEY, CDR2 SVGEGT. The CDR3 DNA is TGTGCCAGCAGTCGTCCCGGGACATTTTCCAGCTCCTACGAGCAGTACTTC. Translating gives CASSRPGTFSSSYEQYF.

This rearrangement joins TRBV5-1 to TRBJ2-5; D not certain. The CDR3 has 14 residues. Per germline, CDR1 SGHRS and CDR2 YFSETQ. V was pared by 0 bases and J by 0 bases, with 6 bases between. The CDR3 DNA follows: TGCGCCAGCAGCTTGGGGGCAAACCAAGAGACCCAGTACTTC. Protein sequence: CASSLGANQETQYF.

V and J are TRBV4-3 and TRBJ2-7; D is perhaps TRBD2 (5 bases). CDR3 length equals 16 residues. Trimming took off 1 base at V and 0 bases at J, with 13 bases between the two ends. Per the germline V gene, CDR1 is LGHNA and CDR2 is YSLEER. The DNA of the CDR3 is TGCGCCAGCAGCCAAGGTGAGGGAGCCTTCTCCTACGAGCAGTACTTC. Protein: CASSQGEGAFSYEQYF.

The chain combines TRBV7-2 with TRBJ2-5, with TRBD1 matching 8 bases. The J call is uncertain, as TRBJ2-7 better fits the DNA end. Germline V gene sequence: CDR1 SGHTA, CDR2 FQGNSA. The CDR3 has 13 residues. CDR3 nucleotide sequence: TGTGCCAGCAGCCGGCAGGGGGCGGCCGAGCAGTACTTC. Its translation: CASSRQGAAEQYF.

The chain combines TRBV20-1 with TRBJ2-5; 7 bases align to TRBD2. V dropped 3 bases and J dropped 4; count of bases not matched to a gene: 5. The germline gives CDR1 DFQATT, CDR2 SNEGSKA (reference sequence). The CDR3 totals 13 residues. CDR3 residues: CSASPVAGETQYF. DNA for the CDR3: TGCAGTGCTAGTCCGGTAGCGGGAGAGACCCAGTACTTC.

This clone was recorded only once. This rearrangement joins TRBV2 to TRBJ2-7; weak D call: TRBD1 (5 bases). There are 13 residues in the CDR3. Trimming stripped 6 bases from V and 0 bases from J, with 9 bases between. Germline V lookup: CDR1 SNHLY, CDR2 FYNNEI. The CDR3 loop reads CASRFDSSYEQYF. The CDR3 DNA sequence: TGTGCCAGCAGATTTGACAGCTCCTACGAGCAGTACTTC. The whole variable domain, filled in from reference TRBV2 and TRBJ2-7, reads EPEVTQTPSHQVTQMGQEVILRCVPISNHLYFYWYRQILGQKVEFLVSFYNNEISEKSEIFDDQFSVERPDGSNFTLKIRSTKLEDSAMYFCASRFDSSYEQYFGPGTRLTVT.

The rearrangement joins TRBV6-2 or TRBV6-3 to TRBJ2-2; TRBD2 matches at 7 bases. The V gene's germline CDR1 is MNHEY and CDR2 SVGEGT. The CDR3 is 15 amino acids. With 5 bases clipped from V and 1 base from J, the junction kept 4 bases outside the gene matches. The DNA of the CDR3 is TGTGCCAGCAGTAAGACTAGCCTGAACACCGGGGAGCTGTTTTTT. Its protein is CASSKTSLNTGELFF.

The chain employs TRBV7-2 and TRBJ1-4, with TRBD1 as a possible D gene (5 bases). V lost 5 bases and J lost 7, with 14 bases in between. This CDR3 comprises 14 residues. Germline CDR1 and CDR2: SGHTA and FQGNSA. CDR3 sequence reads: CASSPQGYAEKLFF. CDR3 in DNA: TGTGCCAGCAGCCCTCAGGGTTATGCTGAAAAACTGTTTTTT.

J is TRBJ2-7 and V is TRBV12-3 or TRBV12-4; 9 bases agree with TRBD2. The CDR3 sequence is 13 residues long. With 7 bases clipped from V and 10 bases from J, the junction kept 11 bases outside the gene matches. For the CDR3, the DNA is TGTGCCAGCAATACCGGGACTAGCCCTAGACAGTACTTC. Its protein is CASNTGTSPRQYF.

The V and J genes are TRBV11-1 and TRBJ2-7; the D gene is possibly TRBD2 (5 bases). Between the trimmed V and J ends, which lost 1 base and 12 bases, there was a span of 13 bases. Germline values: CDR1 SGHAT, CDR2 FQDESV (reference sequence). This CDR3 spans 12 amino acids. The CDR3 sequence: CASSLGRQRVYF. CDR3 nucleotide sequence: TGTGCCAGCAGCTTAGGTCGGCAGAGGGTGTACTTC. The variable domain in full, completed from reference TRBV11-1 and TRBJ2-7, reads EAEVAQSPRYKITEKSQAVAFWCDPISGHATLYWYRQILGQGPELLVQFQDESVVDDSQLPKDRFSAERLKGVDSTLKIQPAELGDSAMYLCASSLGRQRVYFGPGTRLTVT.

The CDR3 region is CASSLDPLYTGELFF. Here the CDR3 DNA reads TGTGCCAGCAGCTTGGATCCCCTATACACCGGGGAGCTGTTTTTT. The chain is built from TRBV5-4 and TRBJ2-2; no firm D call. The CDR3 consists of 15 residues. Trimming took off 0 bases at V and 3 bases at J, with 9 bases between the two ends. Germline V gene sequence: CDR1 SGHNT, CDR2 YYREEE (reference sequence).

This chain joins TRBV5-6 and TRBJ2-1; no definite D call. Trimming took off 1 base at V and 4 bases at J, with 12 bases between the two ends. The CDR3 loop spans 15 amino acids. CDR1 and CDR2 (germline): SGHDT, YYEEEE. The CDR3 loop is CASSLWRRKYNEQFF. The CDR3 region has the DNA TGTGCCAGCAGCTTGTGGCGCAGGAAATACAATGAGCAGTTCTTC.